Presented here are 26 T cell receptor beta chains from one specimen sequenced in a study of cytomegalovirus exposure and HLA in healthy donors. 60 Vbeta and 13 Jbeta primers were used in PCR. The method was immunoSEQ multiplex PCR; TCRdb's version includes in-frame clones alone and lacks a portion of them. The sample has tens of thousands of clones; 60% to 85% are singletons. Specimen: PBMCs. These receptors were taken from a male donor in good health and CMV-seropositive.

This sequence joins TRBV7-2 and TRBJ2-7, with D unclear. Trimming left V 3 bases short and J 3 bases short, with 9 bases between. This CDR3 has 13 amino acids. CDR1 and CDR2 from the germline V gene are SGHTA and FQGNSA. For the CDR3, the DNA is TGTGCCAGCAGCTTCGATGAGTACTACGAGCAGTACTTC. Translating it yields CASSFDEYYEQYF.

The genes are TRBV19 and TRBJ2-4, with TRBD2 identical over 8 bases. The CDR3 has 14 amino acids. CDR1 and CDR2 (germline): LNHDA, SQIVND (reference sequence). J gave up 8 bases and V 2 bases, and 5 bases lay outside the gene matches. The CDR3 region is CASSISGSVDIQYF. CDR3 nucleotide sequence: TGTGCCAGTAGTATAAGCGGGAGTGTGGACATTCAGTACTTC.

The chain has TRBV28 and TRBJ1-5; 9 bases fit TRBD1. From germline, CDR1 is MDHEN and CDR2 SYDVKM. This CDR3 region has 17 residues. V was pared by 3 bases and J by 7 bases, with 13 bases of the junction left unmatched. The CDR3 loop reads CASSLSTGTGSGQPQHF. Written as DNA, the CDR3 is TGTGCCAGCAGTTTGTCTACCGGGACAGGGAGTGGACAGCCCCAGCATTTT.

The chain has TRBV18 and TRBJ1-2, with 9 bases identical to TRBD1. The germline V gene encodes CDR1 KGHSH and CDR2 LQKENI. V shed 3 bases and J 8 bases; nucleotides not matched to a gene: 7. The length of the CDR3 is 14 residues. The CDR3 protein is CASSPGQGESGYTF. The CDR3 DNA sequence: TGTGCCAGCTCACCGGGACAGGGAGAAAGCGGCTACACCTTC. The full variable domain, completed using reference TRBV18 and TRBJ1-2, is NAGVMQNPRHLVRRRGQEARLRCSPMKGHSHVYWYRQLPEEGLKFMVYLQKENIIDESGMPKERFSAEFPKEGPSILRIQQVVRGDSAAYFCASSPGQGESGYTFGSGTRLTVV.

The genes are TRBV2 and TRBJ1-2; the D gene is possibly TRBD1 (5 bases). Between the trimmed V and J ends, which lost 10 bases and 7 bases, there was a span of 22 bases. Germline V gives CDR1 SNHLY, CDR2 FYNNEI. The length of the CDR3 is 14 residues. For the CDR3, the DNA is TGTGCCATCGCCGAGGTACAGGTCGATTTTGGCTACACCTTC. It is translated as CAIAEVQVDFGYTF.

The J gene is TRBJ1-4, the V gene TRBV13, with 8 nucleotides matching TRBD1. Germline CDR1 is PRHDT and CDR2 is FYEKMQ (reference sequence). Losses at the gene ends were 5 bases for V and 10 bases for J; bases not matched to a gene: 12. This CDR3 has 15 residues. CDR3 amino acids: CASSTGQGLSGKLFF. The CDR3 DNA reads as TGTGCCAGCAGCACCGGACAGGGCCTCTCAGGAAAACTGTTTTTT.

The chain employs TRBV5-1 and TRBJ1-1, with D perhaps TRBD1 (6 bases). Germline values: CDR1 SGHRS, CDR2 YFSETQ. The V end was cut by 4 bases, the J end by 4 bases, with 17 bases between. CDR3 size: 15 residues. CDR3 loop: CASSLLTGRVTEAFF. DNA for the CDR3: TGCGCCAGCAGCCTCCTGACAGGAAGGGTCACTGAAGCTTTCTTT.

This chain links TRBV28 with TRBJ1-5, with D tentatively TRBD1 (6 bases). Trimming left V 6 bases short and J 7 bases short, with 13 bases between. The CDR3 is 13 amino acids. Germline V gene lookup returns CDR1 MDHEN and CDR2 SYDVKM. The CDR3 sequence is CASRLQGGQPQHF. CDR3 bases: TGTGCCAGCAGATTACAGGGAGGGCAGCCCCAGCATTTT. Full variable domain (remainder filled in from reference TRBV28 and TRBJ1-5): DVKVTQSSRYLVKRTGEKVFLECVQDMDHENMFWYRQDPGLGLRLIYFSYDVKMKEKGDIPEGYSVSREKKERFSLILESASTNQTSMYLCASRLQGGQPQHFGDGTRLSIL.

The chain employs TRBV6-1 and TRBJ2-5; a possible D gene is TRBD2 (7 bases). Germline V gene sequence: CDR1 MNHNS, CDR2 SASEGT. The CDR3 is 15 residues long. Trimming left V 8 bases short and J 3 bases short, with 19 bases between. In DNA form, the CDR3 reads TGTGCCAGCCCCAAGGGGGGAGGGTGGGAAGAGACCCAGTACTTC. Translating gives CASPKGGGWEETQYF.

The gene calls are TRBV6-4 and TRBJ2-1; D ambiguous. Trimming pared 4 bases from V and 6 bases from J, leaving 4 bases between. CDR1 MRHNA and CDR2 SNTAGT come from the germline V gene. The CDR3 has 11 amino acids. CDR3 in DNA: TGTGCCAGCAGTGCGGGCAATGAGCAGTTCTTC. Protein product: CASSAGNEQFF.

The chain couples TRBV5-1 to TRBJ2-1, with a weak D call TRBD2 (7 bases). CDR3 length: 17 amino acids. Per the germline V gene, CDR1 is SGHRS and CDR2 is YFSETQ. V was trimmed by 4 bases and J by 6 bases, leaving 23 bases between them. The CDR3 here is CASSKVALWGGANEQFF. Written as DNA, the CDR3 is TGCGCCAGCAGCAAAGTAGCTTTATGGGGGGGGGCCAATGAGCAGTTCTTC. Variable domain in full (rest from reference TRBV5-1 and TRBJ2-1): KAGVTQTPRYLIKTRGQQVTLSCSPISGHRSVSWYQQTPGQGLQFLFEYFSETQRNKGNFPGRFSGRQFSNSRSEMNVSTLELGDSALYLCASSKVALWGGANEQFFGPGTRLTVL.

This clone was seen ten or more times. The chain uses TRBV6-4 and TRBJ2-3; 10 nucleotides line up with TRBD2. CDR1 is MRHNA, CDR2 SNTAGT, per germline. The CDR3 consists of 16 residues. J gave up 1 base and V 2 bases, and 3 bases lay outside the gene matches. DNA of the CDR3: TGTGCCAGCAGTGACGAAGGGACTAGCGGCACAGATACGCAGTATTTT. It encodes CASSDEGTSGTDTQYF.

The CDR3 DNA reads TGTGCCAGCAGTGTAGGACTTCTCCGTCGGGAGCAGTACTTC. Translation: CASSVGLLRREQYF. The chain has TRBV6-1 and TRBJ2-7, with D maybe TRBD2 (5 bases). The length of the CDR3 is 14 residues. The germline CDR1 and CDR2 sequences are MNHNS and SASEGT. V lost 4 bases to trimming and J lost 7 bases, with 17 bases between them.

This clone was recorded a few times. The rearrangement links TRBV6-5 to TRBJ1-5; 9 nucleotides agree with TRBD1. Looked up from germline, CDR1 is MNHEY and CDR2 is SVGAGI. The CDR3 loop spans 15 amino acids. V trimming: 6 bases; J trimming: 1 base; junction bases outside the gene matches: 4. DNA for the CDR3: TGTGCCAGCAGACCGGACAGGGGAAGCAATCAGCCCCAGCATTTT. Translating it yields CASRPDRGSNQPQHF.

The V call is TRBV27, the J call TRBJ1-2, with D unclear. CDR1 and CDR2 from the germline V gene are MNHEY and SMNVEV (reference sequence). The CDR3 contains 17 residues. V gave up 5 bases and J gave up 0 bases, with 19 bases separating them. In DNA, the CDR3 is TGTGCCAGCAGTCCCGACATATTTAAACAAGCTAACTATGGCTACACCTTC. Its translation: CASSPDIFKQANYGYTF.

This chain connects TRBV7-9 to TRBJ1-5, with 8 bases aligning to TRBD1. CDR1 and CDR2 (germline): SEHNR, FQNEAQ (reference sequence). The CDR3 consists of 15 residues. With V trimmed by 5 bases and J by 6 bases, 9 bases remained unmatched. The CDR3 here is CASSTAGQGGQPQHF. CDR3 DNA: TGTGCCAGCAGCACAGCCGGACAGGGAGGTCAGCCCCAGCATTTT.

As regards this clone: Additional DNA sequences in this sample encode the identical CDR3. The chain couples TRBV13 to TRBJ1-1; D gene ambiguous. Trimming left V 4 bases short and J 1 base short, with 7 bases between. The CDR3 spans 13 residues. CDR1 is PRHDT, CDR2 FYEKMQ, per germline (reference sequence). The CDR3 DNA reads TGTGCCAGCAGCTCAACAGCGAACACTGAAGCTTTCTTT. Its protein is CASSSTANTEAFF.

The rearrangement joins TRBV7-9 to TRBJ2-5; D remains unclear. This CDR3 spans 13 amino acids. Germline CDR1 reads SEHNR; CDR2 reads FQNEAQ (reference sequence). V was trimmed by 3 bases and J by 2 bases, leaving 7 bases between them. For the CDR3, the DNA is TGTGCCAGCAGCTTCAGGCAGCAAGAGACCCAGTACTTC. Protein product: CASSFRQQETQYF.

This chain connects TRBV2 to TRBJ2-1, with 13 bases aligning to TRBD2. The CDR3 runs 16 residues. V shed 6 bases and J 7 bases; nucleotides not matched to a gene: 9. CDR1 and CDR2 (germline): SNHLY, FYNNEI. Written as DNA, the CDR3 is TGTGCCAGCAGGAGGACTAGCGGGAGTTCGAGTAATGAGCAGTTCTTC. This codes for CASRRTSGSSSNEQFF. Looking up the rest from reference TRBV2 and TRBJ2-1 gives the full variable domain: EPEVTQTPSHQVTQMGQEVILRCVPISNHLYFYWYRQILGQKVEFLVSFYNNEISEKSEIFDDQFSVERPDGSNFTLKIRSTKLEDSAMYFCASRRTSGSSSNEQFFGPGTRLTVL.

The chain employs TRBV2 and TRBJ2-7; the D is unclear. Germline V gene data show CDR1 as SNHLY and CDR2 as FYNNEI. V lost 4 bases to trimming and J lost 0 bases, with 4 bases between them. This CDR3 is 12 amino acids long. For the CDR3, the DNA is TGTGCCAGCAGTGCTAGCTCCTACGAGCAGTACTTC. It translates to CASSASSYEQYF.

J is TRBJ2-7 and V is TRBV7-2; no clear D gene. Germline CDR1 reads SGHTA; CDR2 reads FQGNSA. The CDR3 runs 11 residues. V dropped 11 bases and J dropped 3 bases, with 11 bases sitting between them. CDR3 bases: TGTGCCGGCGGCACGCTCTACGAGCAGTACTTC. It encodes CAGGTLYEQYF.

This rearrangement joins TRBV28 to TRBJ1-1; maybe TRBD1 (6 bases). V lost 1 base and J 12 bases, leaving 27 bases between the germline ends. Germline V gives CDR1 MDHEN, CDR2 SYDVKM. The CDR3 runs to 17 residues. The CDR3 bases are TGTGCCAGCAGTTTATTACACCCCGGGACATCCACGAGCGAAACTTTCTTT. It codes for CASSLLHPGTSTSETFF.

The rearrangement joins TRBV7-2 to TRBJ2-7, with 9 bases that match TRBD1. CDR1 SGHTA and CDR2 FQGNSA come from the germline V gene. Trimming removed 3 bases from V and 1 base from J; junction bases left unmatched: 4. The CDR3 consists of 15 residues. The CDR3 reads CASSFNRGPSYEQYF. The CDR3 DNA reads TGTGCCAGCAGCTTTAACAGGGGGCCGTCCTACGAGCAGTACTTC.

CDR3 sequence (DNA): TGCGCCAGCAGCTTGGAAGGCGGGAGGATCCCAGATACGCAGTATTTT. Its translation: CASSLEGGRIPDTQYF. The chain is built from TRBV5-1 and TRBJ2-3; TRBD2 aligns across 8 bases. This CDR3 region has 16 residues. CDR1 SGHRS and CDR2 YFSETQ come from the germline V gene. V shed 0 bases, J shed 4 bases, and the junction held 7 bases outside the gene matches.

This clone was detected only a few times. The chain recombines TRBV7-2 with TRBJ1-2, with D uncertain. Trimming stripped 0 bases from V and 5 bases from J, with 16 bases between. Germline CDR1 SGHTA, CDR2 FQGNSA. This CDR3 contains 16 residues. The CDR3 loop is CASSLATSRSLYGYTF. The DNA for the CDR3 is TGTGCCAGCAGCTTAGCAACGAGCCGGAGTCTTTATGGCTACACCTTC.

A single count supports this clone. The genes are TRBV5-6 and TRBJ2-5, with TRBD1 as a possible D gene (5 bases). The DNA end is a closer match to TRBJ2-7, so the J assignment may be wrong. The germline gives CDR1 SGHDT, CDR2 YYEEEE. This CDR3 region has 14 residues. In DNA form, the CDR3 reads TGTGCCAGCAGCGGACCGCGCCAGGGCCACGAGCAGTACTTC. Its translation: CASSGPRQGHEQYF.